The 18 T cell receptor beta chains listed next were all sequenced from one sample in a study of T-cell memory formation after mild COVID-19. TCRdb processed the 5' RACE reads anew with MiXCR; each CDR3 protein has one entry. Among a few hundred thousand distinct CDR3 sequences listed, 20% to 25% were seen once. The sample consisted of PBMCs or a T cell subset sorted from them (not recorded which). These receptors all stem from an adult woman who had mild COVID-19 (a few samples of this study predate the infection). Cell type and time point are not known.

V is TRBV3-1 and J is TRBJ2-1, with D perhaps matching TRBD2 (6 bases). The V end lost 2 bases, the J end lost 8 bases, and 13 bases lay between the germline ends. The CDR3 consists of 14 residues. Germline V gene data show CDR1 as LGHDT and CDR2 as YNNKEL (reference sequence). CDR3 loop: CASSQLGGLDEQFF. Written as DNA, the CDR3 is TGTGCCAGCAGCCAACTGGGGGGTCTGGATGAGCAGTTCTTC.

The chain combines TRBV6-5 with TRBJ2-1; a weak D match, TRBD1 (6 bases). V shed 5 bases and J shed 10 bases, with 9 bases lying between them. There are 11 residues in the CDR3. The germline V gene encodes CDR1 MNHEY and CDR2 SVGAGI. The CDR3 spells CASSNGQEQFF. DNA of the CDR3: TGTGCCAGCAGTAACGGACAGGAGCAGTTCTTC.

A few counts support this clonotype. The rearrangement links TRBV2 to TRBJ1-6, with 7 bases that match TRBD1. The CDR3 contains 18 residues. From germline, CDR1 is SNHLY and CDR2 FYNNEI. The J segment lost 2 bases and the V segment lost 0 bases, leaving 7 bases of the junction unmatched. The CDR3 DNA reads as TGTGCCAGCAGTGAAGCGCTTAACAGGGGTCCCTATAATTCACCCCTCCACTTT. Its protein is CASSEALNRGPYNSPLHF.

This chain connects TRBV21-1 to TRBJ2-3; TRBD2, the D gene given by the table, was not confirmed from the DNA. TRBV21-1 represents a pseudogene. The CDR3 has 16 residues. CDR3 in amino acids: CASRFTSGASTDTQYF. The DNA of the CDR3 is TGTGCCAGCAGGTTTACTAGCGGGGCTAGCACAGATACGCAGTATTTT.

The CDR3 reads CASSGRAGTRGNEQFF. In DNA form, the CDR3 reads TGTGCCAGCAGCGGCCGAGCTGGGACGCGGGGCAATGAGCAGTTCTTC. This chain joins TRBV7-9 and TRBJ2-1; D might be TRBD2 (6 bases). Trimming left V 5 bases short and J 6 bases short, with 20 bases between. The CDR3 consists of 16 residues. Germline loops: CDR1 SEHNR, CDR2 FQNEAQ (reference sequence).

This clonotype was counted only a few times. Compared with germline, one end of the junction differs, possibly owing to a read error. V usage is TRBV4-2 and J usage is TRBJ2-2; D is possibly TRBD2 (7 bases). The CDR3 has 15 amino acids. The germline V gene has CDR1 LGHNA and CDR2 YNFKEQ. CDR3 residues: CASSEEGGSAGELFF. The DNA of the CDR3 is TGTGCCAGCAGCGAAGAGGGGGGGTCTGCCGGGGAGCTGTTTTTT.

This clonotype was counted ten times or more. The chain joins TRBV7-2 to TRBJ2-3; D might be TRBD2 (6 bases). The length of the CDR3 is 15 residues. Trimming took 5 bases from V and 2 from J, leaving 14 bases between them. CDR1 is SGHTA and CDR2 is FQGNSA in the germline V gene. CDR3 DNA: TGTGCCAGCAGCCCCCTAGCGACCCCCACAGATACGCAGTATTTT. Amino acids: CASSPLATPTDTQYF.

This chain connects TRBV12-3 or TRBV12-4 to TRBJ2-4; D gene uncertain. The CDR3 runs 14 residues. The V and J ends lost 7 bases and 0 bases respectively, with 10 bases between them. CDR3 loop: CASTPTLAKNIQYF. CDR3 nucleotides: TGTGCCAGCACCCCCACTTTAGCCAAAAACATTCAGTACTTC.

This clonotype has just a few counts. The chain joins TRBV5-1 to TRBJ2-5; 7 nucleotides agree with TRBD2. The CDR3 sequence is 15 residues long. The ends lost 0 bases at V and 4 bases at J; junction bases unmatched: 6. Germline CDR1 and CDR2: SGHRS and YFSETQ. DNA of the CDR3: TGCGCCAGCAGCTTGGCTGCTAGCGGTGTAGAGACCCAGTACTTC. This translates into CASSLAASGVETQYF.

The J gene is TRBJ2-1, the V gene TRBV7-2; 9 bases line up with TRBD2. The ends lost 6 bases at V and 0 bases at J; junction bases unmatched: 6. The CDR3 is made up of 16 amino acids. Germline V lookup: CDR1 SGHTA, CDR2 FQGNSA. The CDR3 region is CASRSAGGSSYNEQFF. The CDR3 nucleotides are TGTGCCAGCAGGAGCGCGGGAGGGAGCTCCTACAATGAGCAGTTCTTC.

The DNA of the CDR3 is TGCGCCAGCAGCCTGACCCTGGGACAGGGATCGGATGGCTACACCTTC. Protein product: CASSLTLGQGSDGYTF. This chain connects TRBV4-1 to TRBJ1-2; 9 bases are a match to TRBD1. With 4 bases clipped from V and 6 bases from J, the junction kept 12 bases outside the gene matches. Germline CDR1 reads MGHRA; CDR2 reads YSYEKL. The CDR3 length is 16 residues.

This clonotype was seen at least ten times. The CDR3 nucleotides read TGTGCCAGCAGTCCCGGGGATTACTCCTACAATGAGCAGTTCTTC. Its protein is CASSPGDYSYNEQFF. The V call is TRBV6-5, the J call TRBJ2-1; perhaps TRBD2 as D (5 bases). The germline CDR1 and CDR2 sequences are MNHEY and SVGAGI. V was clipped by 5 bases and J by 0 bases, with 11 bases between them. The CDR3 consists of 15 residues.

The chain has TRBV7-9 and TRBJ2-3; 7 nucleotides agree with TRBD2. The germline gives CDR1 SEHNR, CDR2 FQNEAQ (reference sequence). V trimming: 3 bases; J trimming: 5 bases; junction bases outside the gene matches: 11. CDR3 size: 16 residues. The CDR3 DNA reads TGTGCCAGCAGCTTGGGGGAGGGGCCCACGGTAGATACGCAGTATTTT. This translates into CASSLGEGPTVDTQYF.

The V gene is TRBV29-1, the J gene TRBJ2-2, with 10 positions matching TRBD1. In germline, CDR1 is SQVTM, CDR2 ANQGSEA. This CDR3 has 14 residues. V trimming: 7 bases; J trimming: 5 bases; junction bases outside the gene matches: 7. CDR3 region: CSATGTGVTGELFF. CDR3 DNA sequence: TGCAGCGCCACCGGGACAGGGGTTACCGGGGAGCTGTTTTTT.

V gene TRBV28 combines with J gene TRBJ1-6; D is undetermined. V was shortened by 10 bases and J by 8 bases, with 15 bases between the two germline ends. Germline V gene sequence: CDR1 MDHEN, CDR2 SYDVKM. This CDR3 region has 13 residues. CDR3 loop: CATQPTADSPLHF. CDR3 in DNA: TGTGCCACCCAACCAACCGCGGATTCACCCCTCCACTTT.

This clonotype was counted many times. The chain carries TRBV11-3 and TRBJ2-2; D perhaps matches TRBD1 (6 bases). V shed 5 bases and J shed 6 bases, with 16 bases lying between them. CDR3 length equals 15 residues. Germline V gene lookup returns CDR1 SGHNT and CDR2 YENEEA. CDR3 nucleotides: TGTGCCAGCAGCGACCGGGACAAATCCCCCGGGGAGCTGTTTTTT. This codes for CASSDRDKSPGELFF.

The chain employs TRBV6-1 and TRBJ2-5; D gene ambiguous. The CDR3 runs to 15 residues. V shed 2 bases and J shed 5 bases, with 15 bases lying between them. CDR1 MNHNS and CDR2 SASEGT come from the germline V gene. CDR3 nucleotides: TGTGCCAGCAGTGAAATGGGGTGGGCCCGGGAGACCCAGTACTTC. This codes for CASSEMGWARETQYF.

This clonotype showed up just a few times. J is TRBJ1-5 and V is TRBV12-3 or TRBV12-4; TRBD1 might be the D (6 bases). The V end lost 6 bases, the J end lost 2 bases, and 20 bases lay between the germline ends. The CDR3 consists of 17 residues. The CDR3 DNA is TGTGCCAGCAGGGGATCTACAGGGAACGTTGGCAATCAGCCCCAGCATTTT. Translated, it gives CASRGSTGNVGNQPQHF.